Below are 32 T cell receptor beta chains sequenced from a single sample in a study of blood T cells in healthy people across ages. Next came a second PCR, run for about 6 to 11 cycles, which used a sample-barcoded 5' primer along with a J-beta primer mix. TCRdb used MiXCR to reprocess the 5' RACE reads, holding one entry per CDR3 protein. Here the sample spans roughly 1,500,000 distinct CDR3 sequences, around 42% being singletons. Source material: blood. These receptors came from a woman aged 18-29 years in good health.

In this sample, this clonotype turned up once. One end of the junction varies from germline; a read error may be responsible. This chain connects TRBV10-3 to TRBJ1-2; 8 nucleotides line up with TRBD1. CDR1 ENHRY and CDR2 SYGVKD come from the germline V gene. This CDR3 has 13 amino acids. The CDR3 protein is CATRTGRNYGHTF. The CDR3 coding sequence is TGTGCCACCCGGACAGGGAGAAACTATGGCCACACCTTC.

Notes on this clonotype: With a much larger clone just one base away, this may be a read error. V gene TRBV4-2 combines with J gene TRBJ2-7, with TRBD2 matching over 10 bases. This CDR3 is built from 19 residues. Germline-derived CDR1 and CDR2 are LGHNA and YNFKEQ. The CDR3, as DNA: TGTGCCAGCAGCCAAGAAAATATTAAGACTAGCGGGTTCTCCTACGAGCTGTACTTC. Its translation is CASSQENIKTSGFSYELYF.

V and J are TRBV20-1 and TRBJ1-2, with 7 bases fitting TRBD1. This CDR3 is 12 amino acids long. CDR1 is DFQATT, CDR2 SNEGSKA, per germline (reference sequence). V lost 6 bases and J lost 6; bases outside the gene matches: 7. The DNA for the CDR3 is TGCAGTGCCACCGACAGGGCCCATGGCTACACCTTC. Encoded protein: CSATDRAHGYTF.

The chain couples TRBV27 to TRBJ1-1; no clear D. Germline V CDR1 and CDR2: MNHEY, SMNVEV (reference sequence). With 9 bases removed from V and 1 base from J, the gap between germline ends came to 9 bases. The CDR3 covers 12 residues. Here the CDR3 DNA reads TGTGCCAGTAGTGAAAAGAACACTGAAGCTTTCTTT. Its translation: CASSEKNTEAFF.

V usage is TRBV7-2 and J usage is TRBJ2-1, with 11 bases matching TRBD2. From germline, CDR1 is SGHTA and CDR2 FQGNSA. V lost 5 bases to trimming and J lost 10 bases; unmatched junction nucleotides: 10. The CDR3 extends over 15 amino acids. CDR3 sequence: CASSPGGASGREQFF. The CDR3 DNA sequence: TGTGCCAGCAGCCCAGGTGGGGCTAGCGGGAGGGAGCAGTTCTTC. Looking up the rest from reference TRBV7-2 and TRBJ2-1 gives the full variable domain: GAGVSQSPSNKVTEKGKDVELRCDPISGHTALYWYRQSLGQGLEFLIYFQGNSAPDKSGLPSDRFSAERTGGSVSTLTIQRTQQEDSAVYLCASSPGGASGREQFFGPGTRLTVL.

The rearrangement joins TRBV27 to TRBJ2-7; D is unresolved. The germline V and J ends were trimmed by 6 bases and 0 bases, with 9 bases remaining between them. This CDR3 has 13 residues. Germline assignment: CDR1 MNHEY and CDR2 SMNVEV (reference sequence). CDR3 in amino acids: CASRLRSSYEQYF. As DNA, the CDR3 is TGTGCCAGCAGGTTAAGGAGCTCCTACGAGCAGTACTTC.

The DNA for the CDR3 is TGTGCCAGCAGCTACCTAGCGGGAGGCACCTCCTACAATGAGCAGTACTTC. Protein sequence: CASSYLAGGTSYNEQYF. V gene TRBV6-5 combines with J gene TRBJ2-1, with 11 bases lining up with TRBD2. The J call may be wrong; the DNA end is better matched by TRBJ2-7. This CDR3 spans 17 amino acids. Germline CDR1 MNHEY, CDR2 SVGAGI.

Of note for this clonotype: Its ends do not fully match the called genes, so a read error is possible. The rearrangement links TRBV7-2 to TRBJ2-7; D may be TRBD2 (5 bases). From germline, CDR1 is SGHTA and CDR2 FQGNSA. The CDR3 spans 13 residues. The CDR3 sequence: CVSSPRGSYEQYF. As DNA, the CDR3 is TGTGTCAGCAGCCCTAGAGGGTCCTACGAGCAGTACTTC. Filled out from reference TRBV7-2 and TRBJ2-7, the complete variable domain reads GAGVSQSPSNKVTEKGKDVELRCDPISGHTALYWYRQSLGQGLEFLIYFQGNSAPDKSGLPSDRFSAERTGGSVSTLTIQRTQQEDSAVYLCVSSPRGSYEQYFGPGTRLTVT.

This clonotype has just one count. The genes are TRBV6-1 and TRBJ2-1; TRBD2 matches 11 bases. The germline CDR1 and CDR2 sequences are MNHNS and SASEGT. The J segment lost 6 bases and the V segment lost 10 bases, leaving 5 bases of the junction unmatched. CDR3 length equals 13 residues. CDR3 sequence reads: CATTSGGPNEQFF. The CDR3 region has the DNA TGTGCCACCACTAGCGGGGGACCCAATGAGCAGTTCTTC.

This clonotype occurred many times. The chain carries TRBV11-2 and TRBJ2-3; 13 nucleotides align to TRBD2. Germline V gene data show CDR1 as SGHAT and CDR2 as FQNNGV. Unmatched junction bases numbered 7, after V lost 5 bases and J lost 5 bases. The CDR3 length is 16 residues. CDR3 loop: CASSRGLAGEVDTQYF. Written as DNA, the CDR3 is TGTGCCAGCAGCCGTGGACTAGCGGGAGAGGTAGATACGCAGTATTTT. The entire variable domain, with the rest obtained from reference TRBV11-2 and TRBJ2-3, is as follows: EAGVAQSPRYKIIEKRQSVAFWCNPISGHATLYWYQQILGQGPKLLIQFQNNGVVDDSQLPKDRFSAERLKGVDSTLKIQPAKLEDSAVYLCASSRGLAGEVDTQYFGPGTRLTVL.

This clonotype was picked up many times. This CDR3 reads CASSLAWGNTEAFF. The CDR3 DNA is TGTGCCAGCAGCTTAGCCTGGGGGAACACTGAAGCTTTCTTT. The V gene is TRBV7-8, the J gene TRBJ1-1; D call uncertain. The CDR3 is made up of 14 amino acids. Trimming removed 0 bases at V and 1 base at J, with 6 bases between. From germline, CDR1 is SGHVS and CDR2 FQNEAQ.

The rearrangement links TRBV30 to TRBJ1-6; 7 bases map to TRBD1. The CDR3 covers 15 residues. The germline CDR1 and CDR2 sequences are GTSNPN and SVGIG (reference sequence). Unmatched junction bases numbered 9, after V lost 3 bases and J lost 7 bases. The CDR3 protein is CAWRGPGQQNSPLHF. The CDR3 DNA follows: TGTGCCTGGAGGGGACCGGGACAGCAGAATTCACCCCTCCACTTT.

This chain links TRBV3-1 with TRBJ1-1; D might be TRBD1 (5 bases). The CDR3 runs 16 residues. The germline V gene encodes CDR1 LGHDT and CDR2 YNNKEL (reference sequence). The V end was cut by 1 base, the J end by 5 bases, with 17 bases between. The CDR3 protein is CASSQVGGIGLTEAFF. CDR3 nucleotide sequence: TGTGCCAGCAGCCAAGTTGGGGGGATCGGCCTTACTGAAGCTTTCTTT.

The CDR3 loop is CSANRDTEAFF. CDR3 DNA sequence: TGCAGCGCAAACAGGGACACTGAAGCTTTCTTT. The chain joins TRBV29-1 to TRBJ1-1, with D possibly matching TRBD1 (6 bases). CDR1 is SQVTM, CDR2 ANQGSEA, per germline. Trimming took 7 bases from V and 3 from J, leaving 9 bases between them. CDR3 size: 11 residues.

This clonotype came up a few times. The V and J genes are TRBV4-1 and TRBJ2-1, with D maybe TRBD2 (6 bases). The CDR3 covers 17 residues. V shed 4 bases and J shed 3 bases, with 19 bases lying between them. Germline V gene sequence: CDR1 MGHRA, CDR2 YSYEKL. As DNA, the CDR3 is TGCGCCAGCAGCCCTCGAGTGGCGGGGACCCTCTACAATGAGCAGTTCTTC. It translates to CASSPRVAGTLYNEQFF.

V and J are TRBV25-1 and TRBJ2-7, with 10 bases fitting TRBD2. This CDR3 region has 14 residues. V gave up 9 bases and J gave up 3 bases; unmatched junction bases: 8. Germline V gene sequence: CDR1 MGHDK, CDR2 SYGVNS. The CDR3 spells CASLPSGGRYEQYF. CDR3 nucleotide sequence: TGTGCCAGTCTCCCTAGCGGGGGCCGCTACGAGCAGTACTTC.

CDR3 sequence (DNA): TGTGCCAGCAGTAAGGGACAGCCTTATTCACCCCTCCACTTT. This translates into CASSKGQPYSPLHF. The J gene is TRBJ1-6, the V gene TRBV25-1; 7 positions agree with TRBD1. The CDR3 sequence is 14 residues long. Germline CDR1 and CDR2: MGHDK and SYGVNS. After removal of 5 bases from V and 8 bases from J, the junction contained 6 bases not matched to a gene.

CDR3 sequence (DNA): TGTGCCAGCACCTACAACGAGGACCGCTATGGCTACACCTTC. Translation gives CASTYNEDRYGYTF. The genes are TRBV10-3 and TRBJ1-2; no definite D call. CDR1 and CDR2 (germline): ENHRY, SYGVKD. The CDR3 loop spans 14 amino acids. V dropped 10 bases and J dropped 4 bases, with 19 bases sitting between them.

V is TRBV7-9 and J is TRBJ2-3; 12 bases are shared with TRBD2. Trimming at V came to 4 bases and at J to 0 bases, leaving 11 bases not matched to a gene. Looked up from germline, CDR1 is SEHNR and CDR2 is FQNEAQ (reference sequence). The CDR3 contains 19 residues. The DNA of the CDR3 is TGTGCCAGCAGCTCGCAACGGACTAGCGGGACGCCGAGCACAGATACGCAGTATTTT. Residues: CASSSQRTSGTPSTDTQYF.

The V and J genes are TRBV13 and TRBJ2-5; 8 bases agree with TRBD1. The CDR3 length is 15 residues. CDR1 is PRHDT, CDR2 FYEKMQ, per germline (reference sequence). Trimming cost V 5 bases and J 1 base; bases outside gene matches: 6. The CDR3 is CASSTRTGTQETQYF. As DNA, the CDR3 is TGTGCCAGCAGCACCAGGACAGGGACCCAAGAGACCCAGTACTTC.

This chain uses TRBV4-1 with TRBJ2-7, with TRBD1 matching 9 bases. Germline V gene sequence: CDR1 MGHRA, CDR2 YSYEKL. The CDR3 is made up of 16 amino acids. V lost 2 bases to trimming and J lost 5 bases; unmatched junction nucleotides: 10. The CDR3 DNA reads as TGCGCCAGCAGCCAATCAGAGACAGGGGGGACCGACGAGCAGTACTTC. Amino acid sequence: CASSQSETGGTDEQYF.

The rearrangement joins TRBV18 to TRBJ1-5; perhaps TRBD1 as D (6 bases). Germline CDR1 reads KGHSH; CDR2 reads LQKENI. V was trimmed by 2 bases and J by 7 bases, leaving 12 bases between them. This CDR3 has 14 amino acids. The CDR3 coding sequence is TGTGCCAGCTCACCAACAGGGCTGGAGCAGCCCCAGCATTTT. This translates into CASSPTGLEQPQHF.

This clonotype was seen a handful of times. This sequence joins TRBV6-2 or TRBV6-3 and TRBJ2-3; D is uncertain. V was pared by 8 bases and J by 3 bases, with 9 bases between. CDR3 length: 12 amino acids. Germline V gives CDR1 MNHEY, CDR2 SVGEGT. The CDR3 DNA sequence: TGTGCCAGCCAAAACCCAACAGATACGCAGTATTTT. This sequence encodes CASQNPTDTQYF.

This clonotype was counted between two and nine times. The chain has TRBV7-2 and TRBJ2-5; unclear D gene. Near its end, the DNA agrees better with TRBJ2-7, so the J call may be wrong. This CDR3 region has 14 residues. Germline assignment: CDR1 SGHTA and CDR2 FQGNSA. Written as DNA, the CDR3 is TGTGCCAGCAGCTTAGAAAGGCAGGTCTACGAGCAGTACTTC. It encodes CASSLERQVYEQYF.

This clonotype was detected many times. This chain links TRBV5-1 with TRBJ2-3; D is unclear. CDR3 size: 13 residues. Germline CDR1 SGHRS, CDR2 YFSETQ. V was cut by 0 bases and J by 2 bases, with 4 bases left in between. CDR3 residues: CASSLAPTDTQYF. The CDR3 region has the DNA TGCGCCAGCAGCTTGGCCCCCACAGATACGCAGTATTTT.

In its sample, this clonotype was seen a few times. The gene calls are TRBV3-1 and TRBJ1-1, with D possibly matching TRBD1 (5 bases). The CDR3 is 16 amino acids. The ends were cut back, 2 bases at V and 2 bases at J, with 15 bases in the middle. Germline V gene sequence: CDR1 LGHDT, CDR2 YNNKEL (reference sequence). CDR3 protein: CASSQMGRAPNTEAFF. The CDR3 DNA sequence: TGTGCCAGCAGCCAAATGGGGCGGGCGCCAAACACTGAAGCTTTCTTT.

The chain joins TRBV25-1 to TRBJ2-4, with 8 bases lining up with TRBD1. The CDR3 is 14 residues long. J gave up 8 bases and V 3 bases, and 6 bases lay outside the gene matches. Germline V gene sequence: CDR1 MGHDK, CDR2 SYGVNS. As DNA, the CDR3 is TGTGCCAGCAGTGAGTCAGGGGGCCGGTACATTCAGTACTTC. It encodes CASSESGGRYIQYF.

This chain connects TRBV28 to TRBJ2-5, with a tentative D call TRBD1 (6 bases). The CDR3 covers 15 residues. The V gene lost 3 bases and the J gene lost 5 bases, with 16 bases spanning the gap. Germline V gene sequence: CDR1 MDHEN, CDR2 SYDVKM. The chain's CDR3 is CASSFAGHRGETQYF. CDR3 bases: TGTGCCAGCAGTTTCGCGGGCCATAGGGGGGAGACCCAGTACTTC.

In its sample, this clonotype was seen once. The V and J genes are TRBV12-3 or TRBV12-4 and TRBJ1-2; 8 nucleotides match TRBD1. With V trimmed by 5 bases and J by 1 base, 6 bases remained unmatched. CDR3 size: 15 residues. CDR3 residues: CASSPQGQVNYGYTF. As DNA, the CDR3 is TGTGCCAGCAGTCCACAGGGACAGGTTAACTATGGCTACACCTTC.

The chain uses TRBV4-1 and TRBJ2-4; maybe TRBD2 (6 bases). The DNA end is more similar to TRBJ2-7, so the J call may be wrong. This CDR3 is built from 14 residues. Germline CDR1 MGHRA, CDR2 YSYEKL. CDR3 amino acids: CASSQASVQYEQYF. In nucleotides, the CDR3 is TGCGCCAGCAGCCAGGCTAGCGTACAGTACGAGCAGTACTTC.

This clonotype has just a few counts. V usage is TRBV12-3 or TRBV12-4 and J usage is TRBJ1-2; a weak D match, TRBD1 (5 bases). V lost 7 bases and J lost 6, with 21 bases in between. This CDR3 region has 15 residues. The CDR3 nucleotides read TGTGCCAGCAAAAAGGCGGGGACTGCCCTCCATGGCTACACCTTC. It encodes CASKKAGTALHGYTF.

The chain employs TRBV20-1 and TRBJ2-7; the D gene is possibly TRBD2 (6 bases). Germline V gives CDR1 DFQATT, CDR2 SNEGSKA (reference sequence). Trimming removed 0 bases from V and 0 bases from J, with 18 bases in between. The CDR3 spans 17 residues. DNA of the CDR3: TGCAGTGCTAGAGAGAAGTCCGGCGGGGAGATCTCCTACGAGCAGTACTTC. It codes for CSAREKSGGEISYEQYF.